The rows below give T cell receptor beta chains drawn from one sample of a study of blood T cell repertoires in COVID-19. The protocol was immunoSEQ multiplex PCR, while the TCRdb copy is restricted to in-frame clones and leaves out a portion. In the table there are tens of thousands of clones, 65% to 90% of which are singletons. Sequences were obtained from peripheral blood. These TCRs come from a man older than 75 with acute or convalescent COVID-19. Each CDR3 is given with its conserved first and last residue. The D gene is left open where the match is weak. Clone size is stated in some rows and not others, as once, few, many or a class when expanded.

j_call	clone_size	v_call	d_call	cdr3_aa	cdr3_nt
TRBJ1-2	NA	TRBV11-2	TRBD1	CASSPGQATNYGYTF	TGTGCCAGCAGCCCAGGACAGGCTACTAACTATGGCTACACCTTC
TRBJ2-7	NA	TRBV10-1	NA	CASSSQGTSGEQYF	TGCGCCAGCAGTTCCCAGGGGACCTCGGGGGAGCAGTACTTC
TRBJ1-5	NA	TRBV19	NA	CASRPGPPPLNQPQHF	TGTGCCAGTAGGCCTGGGCCCCCGCCCCTCAATCAGCCCCAGCATTTT
TRBJ1-2	NA	TRBV30	NA	CAWNGGGWNGYTF	TGTGCCTGGAACGGGGGAGGGTGGAATGGCTACACCTTC
TRBJ2-1	NA	TRBV7-2	TRBD2	CASSSGTSGNNEQFF	TGTGCCAGCAGCTCCGGGACTAGCGGGAACAATGAGCAGTTCTTC
TRBJ1-1	once	TRBV11-2	NA	CASSLATLRVLNTEAFF	TGTGCCAGCAGCTTAGCCACCCTCAGGGTTCTGAACACTGAAGCTTTCTTT
TRBJ2-3	NA	TRBV12-5	NA	CASGLSGADTQYF	TGTGCTAGTGGTTTGTCCGGAGCGGATACGCAGTATTTT
TRBJ2-5	NA	TRBV6-5	TRBD1	CASSYSATGRQTQYF	TGTGCCAGCAGTTACTCAGCGACAGGGCGGCAGACCCAGTACTTC
TRBJ1-1	NA	TRBV7-8	TRBD1	CASSLAGTGTVEWGTEAFF	TGTGCCAGCAGCTTAGCTGGGACAGGGACGGTAGAGTGGGGCACTGAAGCTTTCTTT
TRBJ1-1	NA	TRBV10-3	TRBD1	CAISTGTGGFEAFF	TGTGCCATCAGTACCGGGACAGGAGGTTTTGAAGCTTTCTTT
TRBJ1-1	once	TRBV7-2	NA	CASRSQGNTEAFF	TGTGCCAGCAGATCACAGGGGAACACTGAAGCTTTCTTT
TRBJ1-6	NA	TRBV14	NA	CASGGDLNSPLHF	TGTGCCAGCGGGGGGGACCTCAATTCACCCCTCCACTTT
TRBJ2-5	NA	TRBV27	TRBD1	CASRPAGTGQETQYF	TGTGCCAGCAGACCGGCGGGGACAGGTCAAGAGACCCAGTACTTC
TRBJ2-5	NA	TRBV24-1	TRBD2	CATSDSRLAGEVETQYF	TGTGCCACCAGTGATTCCCGGCTAGCGGGAGAAGTGGAGACCCAGTACTTC
TRBJ2-2	NA	TRBV5-1	TRBD2	CASSLSGRDTGELFF	TGCGCCAGCAGCCTGAGCGGGAGGGACACCGGGGAGCTGTTTTTT
TRBJ1-2	NA	TRBV9	TRBD1	CASSDRGIGGYGYTF	TGTGCCAGCAGCGACAGGGGAATAGGAGGCTATGGCTACACCTTC
TRBJ2-3	NA	TRBV5-1	TRBD2	CASSLAGLAGGTDTQYF	TGCGCCAGCAGCTTGGCTGGACTAGCGGGAGGCACAGATACGCAGTATTTT
TRBJ1-4	NA	TRBV19	TRBD1	CASSRQTGPGGVDEKLFF	TGTGCCAGTAGTCGTCAGACAGGGCCGGGCGGAGTGGATGAAAAACTGTTTTTT